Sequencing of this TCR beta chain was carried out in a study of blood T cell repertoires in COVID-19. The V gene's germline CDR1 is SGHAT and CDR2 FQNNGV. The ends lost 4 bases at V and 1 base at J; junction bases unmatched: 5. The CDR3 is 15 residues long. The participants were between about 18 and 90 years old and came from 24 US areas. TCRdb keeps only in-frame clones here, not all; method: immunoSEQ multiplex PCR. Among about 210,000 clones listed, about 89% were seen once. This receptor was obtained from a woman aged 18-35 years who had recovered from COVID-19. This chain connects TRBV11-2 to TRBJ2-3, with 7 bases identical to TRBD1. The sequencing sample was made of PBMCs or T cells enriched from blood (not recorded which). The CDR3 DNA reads TGTGCCAGCAGCTCCGCAGGGGGAGGCACAGATACGCAGTATTTT. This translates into CASSSAGGGTDTQYF.